This paragraph reports one T cell receptor beta chain. These data belong to a study of blood T cell repertoires in COVID-19. The CDR3 runs to 12 residues. Germline V gives CDR1 MDHEN, CDR2 SYDVKM. V lost 6 bases and J lost 2, with 8 bases in between. The data were produced by immunoSEQ multiplex PCR, yet TCRdb's version contains in-frame clones alone and is incomplete. The sample records 95,000 to 150,000 clones, under 80% being singletons. This clonotype originated in a man between 70 and 80 years old with acute or convalescent COVID-19. Sequenced sample: peripheral blood. J is TRBJ2-7 and V is TRBV28; D might be TRBD1 (5 bases). CDR3: CASRDSAYEQYF. For the CDR3, the DNA is TGTGCCAGCAGAGACAGCGCCTACGAGCAGTACTTC.